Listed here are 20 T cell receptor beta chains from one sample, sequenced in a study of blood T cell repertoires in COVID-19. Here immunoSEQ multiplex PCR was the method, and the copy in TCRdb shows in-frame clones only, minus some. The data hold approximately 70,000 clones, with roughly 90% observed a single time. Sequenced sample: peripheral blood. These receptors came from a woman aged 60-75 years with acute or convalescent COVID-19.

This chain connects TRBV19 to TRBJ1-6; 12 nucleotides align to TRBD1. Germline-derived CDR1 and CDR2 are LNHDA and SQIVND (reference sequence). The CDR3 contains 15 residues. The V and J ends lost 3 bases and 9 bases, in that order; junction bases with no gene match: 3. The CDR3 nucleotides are TGTGCCAGTAGTATGGGACAGGGGGCGCGTTCACCCCTCCACTTT. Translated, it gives CASSMGQGARSPLHF. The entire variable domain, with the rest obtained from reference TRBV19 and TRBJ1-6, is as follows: DGGITQSPKYLFRKEGQNVTLSCEQNLNHDAMYWYRQDPGQGLRLIYYSQIVNDFQKGDIAEGYSVSREKKESFPLTVTSAQKNPTAFYLCASSMGQGARSPLHFGNGTRLTVT.

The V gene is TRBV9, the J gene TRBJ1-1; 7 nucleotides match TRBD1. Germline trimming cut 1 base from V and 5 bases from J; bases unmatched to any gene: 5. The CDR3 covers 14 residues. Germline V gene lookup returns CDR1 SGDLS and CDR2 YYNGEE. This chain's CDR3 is CASSVNRGGTEAFF. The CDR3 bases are TGTGCCAGCAGCGTAAACAGGGGTGGAACTGAAGCTTTCTTT.

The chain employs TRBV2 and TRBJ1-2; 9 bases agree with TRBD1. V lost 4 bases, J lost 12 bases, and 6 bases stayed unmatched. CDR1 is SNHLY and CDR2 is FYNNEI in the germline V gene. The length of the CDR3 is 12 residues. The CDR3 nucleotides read TGTGCCAGCAGTGGCTGGGACAGGGTGGACACCTTC. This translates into CASSGWDRVDTF. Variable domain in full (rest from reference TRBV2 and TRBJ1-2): EPEVTQTPSHQVTQMGQEVILRCVPISNHLYFYWYRQILGQKVEFLVSFYNNEISEKSEIFDDQFSVERPDGSNFTLKIRSTKLEDSAMYFCASSGWDRVDTFGSGTRLTVV.

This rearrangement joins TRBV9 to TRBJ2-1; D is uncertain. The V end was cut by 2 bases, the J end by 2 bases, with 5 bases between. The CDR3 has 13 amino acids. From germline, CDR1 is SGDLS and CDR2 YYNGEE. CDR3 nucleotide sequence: TGTGCCAGCAGCGTTAGCACCTACAATGAGCAGTTCTTC. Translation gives CASSVSTYNEQFF.

The CDR3 protein is CSVPRLAGTDTQYF. The CDR3 nucleotides read TGCAGCGTCCCCAGACTAGCGGGGACAGATACGCAGTATTTT. J is TRBJ2-3 and V is TRBV29-1, with TRBD2 matching over 11 bases. The germline V gene has CDR1 SQVTM and CDR2 ANQGSEA. Trimming cost V 6 bases and J 3 bases; bases outside gene matches: 5. CDR3 length equals 14 residues.

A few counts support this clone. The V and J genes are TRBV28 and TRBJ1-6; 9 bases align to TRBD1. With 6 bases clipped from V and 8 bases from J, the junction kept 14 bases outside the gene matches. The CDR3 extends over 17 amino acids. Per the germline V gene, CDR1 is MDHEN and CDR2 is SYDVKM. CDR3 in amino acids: CASSSIRDRAFHSPLHF. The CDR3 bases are TGTGCCAGCAGCTCCATTCGGGACAGGGCGTTCCATTCACCCCTCCACTTT.

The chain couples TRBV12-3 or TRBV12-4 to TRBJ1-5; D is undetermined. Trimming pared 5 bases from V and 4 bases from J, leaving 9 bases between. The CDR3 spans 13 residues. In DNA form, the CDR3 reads TGTGCCAGCAGTAGGAGTCTGAATCAGCCCCAGCATTTT. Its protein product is CASSRSLNQPQHF.

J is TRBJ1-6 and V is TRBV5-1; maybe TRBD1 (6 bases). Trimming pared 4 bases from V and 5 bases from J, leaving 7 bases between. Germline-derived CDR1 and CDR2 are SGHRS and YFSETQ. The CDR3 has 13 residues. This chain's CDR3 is CASSRQDNSPLHF. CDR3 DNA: TGCGCCAGCAGCAGACAGGATAATTCACCCCTCCACTTT.

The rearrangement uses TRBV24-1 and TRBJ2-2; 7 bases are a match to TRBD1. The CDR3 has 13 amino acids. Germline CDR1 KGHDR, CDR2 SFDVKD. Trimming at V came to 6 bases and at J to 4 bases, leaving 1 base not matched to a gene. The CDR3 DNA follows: TGTGCCACCAGTAGGGGGCCCACCGGGGAGCTGTTTTTT. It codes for CATSRGPTGELFF.

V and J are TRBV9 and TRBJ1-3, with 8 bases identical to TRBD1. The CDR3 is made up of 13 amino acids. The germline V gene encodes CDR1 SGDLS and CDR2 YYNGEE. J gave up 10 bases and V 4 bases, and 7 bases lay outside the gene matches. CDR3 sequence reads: CASSSTGVGTIYF. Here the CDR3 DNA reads TGTGCCAGCAGCTCGACAGGGGTTGGGACCATATATTTT.

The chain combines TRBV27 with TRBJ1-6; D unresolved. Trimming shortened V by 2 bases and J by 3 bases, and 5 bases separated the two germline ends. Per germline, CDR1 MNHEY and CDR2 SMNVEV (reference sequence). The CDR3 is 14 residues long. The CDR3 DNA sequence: TGTGCCAGCAGTTTAGTCAGCTATAATTCACCCCTCCACTTT. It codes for CASSLVSYNSPLHF.

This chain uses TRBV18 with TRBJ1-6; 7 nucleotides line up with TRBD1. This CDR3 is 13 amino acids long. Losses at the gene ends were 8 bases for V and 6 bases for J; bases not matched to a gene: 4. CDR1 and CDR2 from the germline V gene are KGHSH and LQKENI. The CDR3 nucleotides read TGTGCCAGCACCCGGGACAGTAATTCACCCCTCCACTTT. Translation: CASTRDSNSPLHF.

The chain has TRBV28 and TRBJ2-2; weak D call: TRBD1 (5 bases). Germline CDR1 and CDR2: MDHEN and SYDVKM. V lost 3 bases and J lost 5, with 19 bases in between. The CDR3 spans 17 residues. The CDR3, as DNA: TGTGCCAGCAGTTTCCGAACGATCAGGGTACGAACCGGGGAGCTGTTTTTT. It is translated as CASSFRTIRVRTGELFF.

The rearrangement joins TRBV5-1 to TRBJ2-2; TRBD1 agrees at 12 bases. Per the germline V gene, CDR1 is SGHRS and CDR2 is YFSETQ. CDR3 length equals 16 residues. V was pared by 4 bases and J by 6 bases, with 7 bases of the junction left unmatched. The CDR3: CASSPGGTGGPGELFF. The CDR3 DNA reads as TGCGCCAGCAGCCCCGGCGGGACAGGGGGCCCCGGGGAGCTGTTTTTT.

CDR3 in amino acids: CASSRGQGRTEAFF. The CDR3 DNA follows: TGTGCCAGCAGCCGCGGACAGGGCAGGACTGAAGCTTTCTTT. The chain uses TRBV14 and TRBJ1-1; 8 nucleotides line up with TRBD1. Germline-derived CDR1 and CDR2 are SGHDN and FVKESK. The V gene end was trimmed by 4 bases and the J gene end by 5 bases; junction bases not matched to a gene: 6. The CDR3 has 14 residues.

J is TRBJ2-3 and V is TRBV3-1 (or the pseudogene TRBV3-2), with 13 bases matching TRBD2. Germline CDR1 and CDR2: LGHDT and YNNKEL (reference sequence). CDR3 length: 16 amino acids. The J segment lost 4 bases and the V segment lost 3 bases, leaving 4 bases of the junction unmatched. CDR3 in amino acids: CASSQQGLAGPDTQYF. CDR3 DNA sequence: TGTGCCAGCAGCCAGCAGGGACTAGCGGGACCAGATACGCAGTATTTT.

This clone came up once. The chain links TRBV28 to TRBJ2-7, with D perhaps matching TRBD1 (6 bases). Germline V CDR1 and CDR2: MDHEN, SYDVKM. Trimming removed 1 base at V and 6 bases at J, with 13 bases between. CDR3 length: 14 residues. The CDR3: CASSLSGRGGEQYV. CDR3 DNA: TGTGCCAGCAGTTTATCAGGCAGGGGTGGCGAGCAGTACGTC.

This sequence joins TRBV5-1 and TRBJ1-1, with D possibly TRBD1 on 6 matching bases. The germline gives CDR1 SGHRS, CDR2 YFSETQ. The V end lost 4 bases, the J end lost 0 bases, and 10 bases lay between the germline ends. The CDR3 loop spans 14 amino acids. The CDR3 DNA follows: TGCGCCAGCAGCGGCCAGGGGTTGAACACTGAAGCTTTCTTT. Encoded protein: CASSGQGLNTEAFF. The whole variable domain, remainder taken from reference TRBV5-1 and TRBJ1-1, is KAGVTQTPRYLIKTRGQQVTLSCSPISGHRSVSWYQQTPGQGLQFLFEYFSETQRNKGNFPGRFSGRQFSNSRSEMNVSTLELGDSALYLCASSGQGLNTEAFFGQGTRLTVV.

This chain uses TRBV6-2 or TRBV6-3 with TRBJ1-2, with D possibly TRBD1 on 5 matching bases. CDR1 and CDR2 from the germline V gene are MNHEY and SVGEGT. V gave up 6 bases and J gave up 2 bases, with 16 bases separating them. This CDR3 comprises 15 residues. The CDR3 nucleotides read TGTGCCAGCAGCCAACCAACAGGAACGAACTATGGCTACACCTTC. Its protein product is CASSQPTGTNYGYTF.

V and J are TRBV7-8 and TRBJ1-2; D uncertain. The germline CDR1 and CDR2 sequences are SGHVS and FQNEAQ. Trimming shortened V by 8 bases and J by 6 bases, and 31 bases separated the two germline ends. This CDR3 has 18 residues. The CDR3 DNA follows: TGTGCCAGCGGCGATACCCGGCTAAGTCCGGGCGGGTGGAATGGCTACACCTTC. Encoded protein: CASGDTRLSPGGWNGYTF.